Listed below are T cell receptor beta chains from one sample, sequenced in a study of shared clonotypes between healthy human individuals. Generated by immunoSEQ multiplex PCR, the TCRdb table keeps only in-frame clones and is missing some. The sample lists approximately 2.5 million clones; 93% were seen once. Sequencing was done on a sample of naive CD4+ T cells from PBMCs. Every receptor here comes from a man aged 18-30 years in good health. Some clones in this sample may be carry-over from other donors' samples. Both conserved end residues are part of each CDR3. A D gene is named only where the DNA matches it firmly. Clone size is not always given. Where it is, it says once, few, many or a class for expanded clones.

>NA|TRBV19|TRBJ2-3|NA
TGTGCCAGTACCATCAGGGGACCCCCCACAGATACGCAGTATTTT
CASTIRGPPTDTQYF
>NA|TRBV29-1|TRBJ2-7|once
TGCAGCGTGGGCAGCTACTACGAGCAGTACTTC
CSVGSYYEQYF
>NA|TRBV7-9|TRBJ1-2|NA
TGTGCCAGCAGCTTAGGGACTAGAGACTATGGCTACACCTTC
CASSLGTRDYGYTF
>NA|TRBV28|TRBJ2-3|NA
TGTGCCAGCAGTTCCGGGAGATTCACAGATACGCAGTATTTT
CASSSGRFTDTQYF
>NA|TRBV6-7|TRBJ2-1|once
TGTGCCAGCAGTTACGATAGTGGCCAGGGGAGCTCCTACAATGAGCAGTTCTTC
CASSYDSGQGSSYNEQFF
>TRBD2|TRBV5-1|TRBJ2-7|NA
TGCGCCAGCAGCTCCAACTCTCCGGGACTAGCCTACGAGCAGTACTTC
CASSSNSPGLAYEQYF
>NA|TRBV29-1|TRBJ2-3|NA
TGCAGCGTCTCGGAGGGCGCTGATACGCAGTATTTT
CSVSEGADTQYF
>NA|TRBV28|TRBJ1-1|NA
TGTGCCAGCAGTTTTGCAGGGGCAAGGGGAGGGACTGAAGCTTTCTTT
CASSFAGARGGTEAFF
>NA|TRBV5-1|TRBJ2-2|once
TGCGCCAGCAGCGGAAGGGGGAGGGTAAACACCGGGGAGCTGTTTTTT
CASSGRGRVNTGELFF
>TRBD1|TRBV5-4|TRBJ2-3|once
TGTGCCAGCAGCTTGAAGGGGGCTGGTAGCACAGATACGCAGTATTTT
CASSLKGAGSTDTQYF
>NA|TRBV28|TRBJ1-1|NA
TGTGCCAGCAGCCAATCGCGCACTGAAGCTTTCTTT
CASSQSRTEAFF
>TRBD2|TRBV7-2|TRBJ2-5|NA
TGTGCCAGCAGCTCAATCGGGCTAGCGGGAGGAGGCAGGGAGACCCAGTACTTC
CASSSIGLAGGGRETQYF
>NA|TRBV2|TRBJ1-6|NA
TGTGCCAGCAGTGGCAGGGTGGGTTCACCCCTCCACTTT
CASSGRVGSPLHF
>NA|TRBV7-2|TRBJ1-1|NA
TGTGCCAGCAGCTTAGAGGCCTCAACGGGCGTGGCTTTCTTT
CASSLEASTGVAFF
>TRBD2|TRBV6-1|TRBJ2-7|NA
TGTGCCAGCAGGCTACTAGCGGGAGGCGAGCAGTACTTC
CASRLLAGGEQYF
>NA|TRBV5-6|TRBJ1-4|NA
TGTGCCAGCAGCTTGAAGACAAGCAATGAAAAACTGTTTTTT
CASSLKTSNEKLFF
>TRBD1|TRBV4-2|TRBJ2-6|NA
TGTGCCAGCAGCCAAGAACCGGGACAGGGCTCTGGGGCCAACGTCCTGACTTTC
CASSQEPGQGSGANVLTF
>NA|TRBV5-6|TRBJ2-5|NA
TGTGCCAGCAGCTGGAGGGGCCCAACGTACCAAGAGACCCAGTACTTC
CASSWRGPTYQETQYF
>TRBD2|TRBV5-1|TRBJ2-1|NA
TGCGCCAGCAGCTTGACCCATTCTAGCGGAGGGGATTTGAAGCAGTTCTTC
CASSLTHSSGGDLKQFF
>TRBD1|TRBV6-6|TRBJ1-3|NA
TGTGCCAGCAGTTACTCGGGGACAGGGGCTGGAAACACCATATATTTT
CASSYSGTGAGNTIYF
>NA|TRBV7-2|TRBJ2-6|NA
TGTGCCAGCAGCTTCCTTCTTGGGGCAGGGGCCAACGTCCTGACTTTC
CASSFLLGAGANVLTF
>TRBD2|TRBV7-9|TRBJ2-7|NA
TGTGCCAGCAGCACAACTAGCGGGAGCCCCTACGAGCAGTACTTC
CASSTTSGSPYEQYF
>NA|TRBV6-5|TRBJ1-5|few
TGTGCCAGCAGTTATGATAGGGCTCAGCCCCAGCATTTT
CASSYDRAQPQHF
>NA|TRBV7-9|TRBJ2-7|NA
TGTGCCAGCAGCTTAGACGCAGGGCACGAGCAGTACTTC
CASSLDAGHEQYF
>NA|TRBV4-3|TRBJ1-4|once
TGCGCCAGCAGCCCCCGGGGACTTTCAACTAATGAAAAACTGTTTTTT
CASSPRGLSTNEKLFF
>NA|TRBV6-1|TRBJ2-3|NA
TGTGCCAGCAGAGAAAATGGAGATACGCAGTATTTT
CASRENGDTQYF
>TRBD2|TRBV5-4|TRBJ2-1|once
TGTGCCAGCAGCGATTCTAGCGGCTCCTACAATGAGCAGTTCTTC
CASSDSSGSYNEQFF
>NA|TRBV27|TRBJ2-7|NA
TGTGCCAGCAGTTTGAGGGTTACCTACGAGCAGTACTTC
CASSLRVTYEQYF
>NA|TRBV29-1|TRBJ2-3|NA
TGCAGCGTTTTTGGCGGAAGCACAGATACGCAGTATTTT
CSVFGGSTDTQYF
>NA|TRBV7-9|TRBJ1-5|NA
TGTGCCAGCAGCCGCAAAGATAGCAATCAGCCCCAGCATTTT
CASSRKDSNQPQHF
>NA|TRBV7-2|TRBJ2-5|NA
TGTGCCAGCAGCTTCTTCATGCCTCCCGAAGAGACCCAGTACTTC
CASSFFMPPEETQYF
>TRBD2|TRBV5-1|TRBJ2-3|NA
TGCGCCAGCCGTGGACTAGCGGGAAGCACAGATACGCAGTATTTT
CASRGLAGSTDTQYF
>NA|TRBV6-1|TRBJ2-6|NA
TGTGCCAGCAGCGGCGAGAGCTCTGGGGCCAACGTCCTGACTTTC
CASSGESSGANVLTF
>NA|TRBV7-9|TRBJ1-2|few
TGTGCCAGCAGCTTAAGTCAGGGGACCTATGGCTACACCTTC
CASSLSQGTYGYTF
>NA|TRBV2|TRBJ1-5|NA
TGTGCCAGCAGTGGACAGGCCGGCAATCAGCCCCAGCATTTT
CASSGQAGNQPQHF
>NA|TRBV19|TRBJ1-5|NA
TGTGCCAGTAGTAAAAAAACCCAACAGGGTAGGGGCAATCAGCCCCAGCATTTT
CASSKKTQQGRGNQPQHF
>NA|TRBV6-5|TRBJ2-4|once
TGTGCCAGCAGTACAGGACGGAGAGGGTTTCAGTACTTC
CASSTGRRGFQYF
>TRBD1|TRBV5-1|TRBJ2-5|NA
TGCGCCAGCAGCTTAGGCCAGGGGGCTGGTGAAGAGACCCAGTACTTC
CASSLGQGAGEETQYF
>TRBD1|TRBV19|TRBJ2-7|NA
TGTGCCAGTGCTTTACAGGGGGGCTCCTCCTACGAGCAGTACTTC
CASALQGGSSYEQYF
>TRBD2|TRBV5-1|TRBJ2-3|NA
TGCGCCAGCAGCTTGATTCTAGCGGACTACACAGATACGCAGTATTTT
CASSLILADYTDTQYF
>NA|TRBV6-5|TRBJ1-3|NA
TGTGCCAGCATCGGCCTTAGCTCTGGAAACACCATATATTTT
CASIGLSSGNTIYF
>TRBD2|TRBV6-5|TRBJ2-2|NA
TGTGCCAGCAGTTACGAGTCGGGAGGCACCGGGGAGCTGTTTTTT
CASSYESGGTGELFF
>NA|TRBV5-5|TRBJ2-6|NA
TGTGCCAGCAGCTTGGTTCTCTCTGGGGCCAACGTCCTGACTTTC
CASSLVLSGANVLTF
>TRBD1|TRBV18|TRBJ1-2|NA
TGTGCCAGCTCAAATTCAGGGGGCGCTGACTATGGCTACACCTTC
CASSNSGGADYGYTF
>NA|TRBV5-6|TRBJ2-5|many
TGTGCCAGCAGCCCGGACGGGGGCGCGGAGACCCAGTACTTC
CASSPDGGAETQYF